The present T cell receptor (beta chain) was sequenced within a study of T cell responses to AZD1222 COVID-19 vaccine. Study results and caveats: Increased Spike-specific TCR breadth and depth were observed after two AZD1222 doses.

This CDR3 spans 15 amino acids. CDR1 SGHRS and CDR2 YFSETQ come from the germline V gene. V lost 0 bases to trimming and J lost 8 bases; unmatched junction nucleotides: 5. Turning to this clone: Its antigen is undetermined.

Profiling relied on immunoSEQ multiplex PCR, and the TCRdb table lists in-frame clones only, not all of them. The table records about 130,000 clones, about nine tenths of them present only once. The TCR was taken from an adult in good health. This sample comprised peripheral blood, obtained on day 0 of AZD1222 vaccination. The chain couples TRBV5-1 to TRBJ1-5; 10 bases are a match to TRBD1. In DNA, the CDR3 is TGCGCCAGCAGCTTGGATCCGGGACAGGGGAAGCCCCAGCATTTT. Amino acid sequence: CASSLDPGQGKPQHF.